This entry lists 15 T cell receptor beta chains sequenced from one sample in a study of T cell responses to AZD1222 COVID-19 vaccine. TCRdb keeps only in-frame clones here, not all; method: immunoSEQ multiplex PCR. The repertoire holds some 120,000 clones, with about 90% as singletons. The sample in question was peripheral blood, obtained on day 0 of AZD1222 vaccination. The receptor set was obtained from an adult in good health.

The rearrangement links TRBV28 to TRBJ1-2; D might be TRBD1 (6 bases). The V and J ends lost 3 bases and 9 bases respectively, with 17 bases between them. The CDR3 consists of 14 residues. The germline gives CDR1 MDHEN, CDR2 SYDVKM. The CDR3 region is CASSLPTGAGRYTF. The DNA of the CDR3 is TGTGCCAGCAGTTTGCCCACGGGGGCGGGGCGCTACACCTTC.

The chain recombines TRBV27 with TRBJ1-2; possibly TRBD1 for D (5 bases). V lost 0 bases and J 4 bases, leaving 12 bases between the germline ends. This CDR3 comprises 15 residues. Germline V gene sequence: CDR1 MNHEY, CDR2 SMNVEV (reference sequence). The CDR3 sequence is CASSLSAGLIYGYTF. CDR3 DNA: TGTGCCAGCAGTTTATCAGCAGGGTTAATCTATGGCTACACCTTC.

The chain joins TRBV5-1 to TRBJ1-1, with D uncertain. This CDR3 is built from 12 residues. V lost 0 bases, J lost 11 bases, and 11 bases lay in between. Germline lookup yields CDR1 SGHRS and CDR2 YFSETQ. The CDR3 sequence: CASSLVPPGAFF. The CDR3 nucleotides read TGCGCCAGCAGCTTGGTCCCACCCGGGGCTTTCTTT.

This clone has only a few counts. This chain links TRBV11-1 with TRBJ1-2; unclear D gene. CDR3 length: 14 residues. Germline CDR1 and CDR2: SGHAT and FQDESV (reference sequence). Trimming shortened V by 0 bases and J by 8 bases, and 13 bases separated the two germline ends. This CDR3 reads CASSLAGSTVGYTF. CDR3 DNA: TGTGCCAGCAGCTTAGCGGGTTCCACCGTGGGCTACACCTTC.

The chain combines TRBV27 with TRBJ2-3; the D is unclear. The V end lost 8 bases, the J end lost 0 bases, and 15 bases lay between the germline ends. The germline gives CDR1 MNHEY, CDR2 SMNVEV (reference sequence). The CDR3 totals 15 residues. CDR3: CASGYGLASTDTQYF. CDR3 DNA: TGTGCCAGCGGCTATGGGTTAGCTAGCACAGATACGCAGTATTTT.

The genes are TRBV24-1 and TRBJ2-1; TRBD2 agrees at 7 bases. The junction had 14 bases not matched to a gene; V was cut back by 2 bases and J by 5 bases. Germline-derived CDR1 and CDR2 are KGHDR and SFDVKD. The length of the CDR3 is 18 residues. CDR3 protein: CATSDSGPRGGGNNEQFF. The CDR3 DNA reads as TGTGCCACCAGTGATTCTGGACCCCGGGGCGGGGGAAACAATGAGCAGTTCTTC.

The chain couples TRBV5-1 to TRBJ1-1; D remains unclear. The CDR3 is 18 amino acids. With 0 bases removed from V and 0 bases from J, the gap between germline ends came to 18 bases. Looked up from germline, CDR1 is SGHRS and CDR2 is YFSETQ. The CDR3 DNA sequence: TGCGCCAGCAGCTTGGCCTTGAAAGATCTGGGCTTGAACACTGAAGCTTTCTTT. It translates to CASSLALKDLGLNTEAFF. Drawing the rest from reference TRBV5-1 and TRBJ1-1, the complete variable domain is KAGVTQTPRYLIKTRGQQVTLSCSPISGHRSVSWYQQTPGQGLQFLFEYFSETQRNKGNFPGRFSGRQFSNSRSEMNVSTLELGDSALYLCASSLALKDLGLNTEAFFGQGTRLTVV.

The J gene is TRBJ2-7, the V gene TRBV5-1; D might be TRBD2 (5 bases). Trimming left V 0 bases short and J 4 bases short, with 14 bases between. CDR1 is SGHRS, CDR2 YFSETQ, per germline. The CDR3 extends over 15 amino acids. The CDR3 nucleotides read TGCGCCAGCAGCTTGGGGGCCCCGGGATCGTACGAGCAGTACTTC. This codes for CASSLGAPGSYEQYF.

The V and J genes are TRBV5-4 and TRBJ2-2, with D unresolved. This CDR3 spans 15 amino acids. Germline V gene lookup returns CDR1 SGHNT and CDR2 YYREEE (reference sequence). V gave up 1 base and J gave up 0 bases, with 7 bases separating them. In nucleotides, the CDR3 is TGTGCCAGCAGCTTGAACAGCGCGAACACCGGGGAGCTGTTTTTT. Translation: CASSLNSANTGELFF.

The V and J genes are TRBV7-6 and TRBJ2-2; 8 bases fit TRBD2. The trim removed 3 bases at V and 4 bases at J, leaving 4 bases unmatched. The CDR3 spans 15 residues. Germline loops: CDR1 SGHVS, CDR2 FNYEAQ. CDR3 DNA sequence: TGTGCCAGCAGCTTGGCCGGGAGGGGCACCGGGGAGCTGTTTTTT. Translation: CASSLAGRGTGELFF.

This chain links TRBV24-1 with TRBJ2-1; TRBD1 matches at 9 bases. This CDR3 contains 12 residues. In germline, CDR1 is KGHDR, CDR2 SFDVKD. The V segment lost 10 bases and the J segment 10 bases; nucleotides outside the gene matches: 7. In DNA, the CDR3 is TGTGCCACAAGATCCGGGACAGGGGAGCAGTTCTTC. This encodes CATRSGTGEQFF.

V and J are TRBV27 and TRBJ2-3; the D is unclear. Trimming shortened V by 5 bases and J by 1 base, and 7 bases separated the two germline ends. Germline V lookup: CDR1 MNHEY, CDR2 SMNVEV (reference sequence). The CDR3 runs to 13 residues. CDR3 sequence (DNA): TGTGCCAGCAGTCCCCAGGGCACAGATACGCAGTATTTT. Translating it yields CASSPQGTDTQYF.

The chain joins TRBV7-9 to TRBJ2-7; D is perhaps TRBD1 (6 bases). Germline CDR1 is SEHNR and CDR2 is FQNEAQ (reference sequence). The CDR3 consists of 15 residues. Trimming stripped 5 bases from V and 0 bases from J, with 14 bases between. The CDR3 protein is CASSDNRVSSYEQYF. The CDR3 DNA sequence: TGTGCCAGCAGCGATAACAGGGTGAGCTCCTACGAGCAGTACTTC.

This rearrangement joins TRBV5-1 to TRBJ2-3, with 9 bases fitting TRBD2. From germline, CDR1 is SGHRS and CDR2 YFSETQ. The V and J ends lost 5 bases and 4 bases, in that order; junction bases with no gene match: 11. The CDR3 is 16 residues long. The CDR3 here is CASREGGRALADTQYF. CDR3 sequence (DNA): TGCGCCAGCAGGGAAGGCGGGAGGGCCCTCGCAGATACGCAGTATTTT. Based on the CDR3 plus reference TRBV5-1 and TRBJ2-3, the full variable domain is KAGVTQTPRYLIKTRGQQVTLSCSPISGHRSVSWYQQTPGQGLQFLFEYFSETQRNKGNFPGRFSGRQFSNSRSEMNVSTLELGDSALYLCASREGGRALADTQYFGPGTRLTVL.

This clone was observed once. The chain employs TRBV30 and TRBJ2-5, with 15 nucleotides matching TRBD2. The CDR3 has 18 amino acids. From germline, CDR1 is GTSNPN and CDR2 SVGIG (reference sequence). V dropped 2 bases and J dropped 5; count of bases not matched to a gene: 12. CDR3 protein: CAWSKGARTSGRGETQYF. Here the CDR3 DNA reads TGTGCCTGGAGTAAGGGGGCTCGGACTAGCGGGAGGGGCGAGACCCAGTACTTC.